The 32 T cell receptor beta chains below all came from one sample that was sequenced in a study of T-cell reconstitution after alpha-beta-depleted transplantation in children. TCRbeta library construction was performed incorporating unique molecular identifiers. One entry per CDR3 protein, called by TCRdb with MiXCR from the PCR reads. The sample has about 980,000 distinct CDR3 sequences, 25% to 30% seen once; the top ten hold more than 25%. Sequencing used PBMCs, mostly from graft donor cells, obtained 360 days after TCRalphabeta/CD19-depleted stem cell transplant. All receptors come from a boy under two years old who had a stem cell transplant for SCID, so the T cells may come from the graft donor.

A few counts support this clonotype. This chain links TRBV6-5 with TRBJ2-3; TRBD2 aligns across 7 bases. V trimming: 2 bases; J trimming: 2 bases; junction bases outside the gene matches: 10. The germline CDR1 and CDR2 sequences are MNHEY and SVGAGI. CDR3 length equals 17 residues. CDR3 sequence (DNA): TGTGCCAGCAGTTACACCCTACCGGGGGGACTCACAGATACGCAGTATTTT. It specifies CASSYTLPGGLTDTQYF.

This clonotype was counted many times. This rearrangement joins TRBV12-3 or TRBV12-4 to TRBJ2-3; no reliable D call. This CDR3 contains 11 residues. The V end was cut by 8 bases, the J end by 0 bases, with 3 bases between. CDR3 in amino acids: CASASTDTQYF. The CDR3 DNA reads as TGTGCCAGCGCAAGCACAGATACGCAGTATTTT.

In its sample, this clonotype was seen a few times. V gene TRBV5-1 combines with J gene TRBJ2-2, with D perhaps TRBD1 (6 bases). V was shortened by 4 bases and J by 0 bases, with 13 bases between the two germline ends. CDR3 size: 16 residues. Germline loops: CDR1 SGHRS, CDR2 YFSETQ. CDR3 protein: CASSPTGTTNTGELFF. In nucleotides, the CDR3 is TGCGCCAGCAGCCCGACCGGGACAACGAACACCGGGGAGCTGTTTTTT.

The V gene is TRBV15, the J gene TRBJ2-5, with 8 nucleotides matching TRBD2. CDR3 length equals 17 residues. Per the germline V gene, CDR1 is LNHNV and CDR2 is YYDKDF (reference sequence). V shed 0 bases and J 5 bases; nucleotides not matched to a gene: 11. The CDR3 protein is CATSRDRIGSGDETQYF. CDR3 nucleotide sequence: TGTGCCACCAGCAGAGATCGTATCGGTAGCGGGGATGAGACCCAGTACTTC. Looking up the rest from reference TRBV15 and TRBJ2-5 gives the full variable domain: DAMVIQNPRYQVTQFGKPVTLSCSQTLNHNVMYWYQQKSSQAPKLLFHYYDKDFNNEADTPDNFQSRRPNTSFCFLDIRSPGLGDTAMYLCATSRDRIGSGDETQYFGPGTRLLVL.

This clonotype was observed many times. The rearrangement uses TRBV9 and TRBJ2-3; 9 nucleotides align to TRBD1. From germline, CDR1 is SGDLS and CDR2 YYNGEE. This CDR3 spans 15 amino acids. The junction had 4 bases not matched to a gene; V was cut back by 4 bases and J by 1 base. The CDR3 nucleotides read TGTGCCAGCAGCTCCCGGGACAGGGGCACAGATACGCAGTATTTT. This sequence encodes CASSSRDRGTDTQYF.

The V gene is TRBV7-2, the J gene TRBJ2-2, with 8 bases that match TRBD1. V lost 5 bases and J lost 7; bases outside the gene matches: 9. CDR3 size: 15 residues. Germline lookup yields CDR1 SGHTA and CDR2 FQGNSA. Written as DNA, the CDR3 is TGTGCCAGCAGCACGTGGACAGGGTTGGGCGGGGAGCTGTTTTTT. Protein: CASSTWTGLGGELFF.

This clonotype was picked up a small number of times. The CDR3, as DNA: TGCAGCGTAGGAGAACAGGGGACTCTCAACAATGAGCAGTTCTTC. This codes for CSVGEQGTLNNEQFF. The genes are TRBV29-1 and TRBJ2-1; perhaps TRBD1 as D (7 bases). The CDR3 sequence is 15 residues long. Germline V CDR1 and CDR2: SQVTM, ANQGSEA. Between the trimmed V and J ends, which lost 6 bases and 5 bases, there was a span of 20 bases.

J is TRBJ2-7 and V is TRBV7-6; possible D gene TRBD1, 5 bases. This CDR3 region has 14 residues. With 5 bases removed from V and 6 bases from J, the gap between germline ends came to 17 bases. Germline assignment: CDR1 SGHVS and CDR2 FNYEAQ. The CDR3 nucleotides are TGTGCCAGCAGCACAGGTCCCCTAAGCATCGAGCAGTACTTC. This sequence encodes CASSTGPLSIEQYF.

The sample holds a few counts of this clonotype. This chain connects TRBV28 to TRBJ2-1; TRBD2 matches at 12 bases. The CDR3 has 16 amino acids. V shed 5 bases, J shed 6 bases, and the junction held 8 bases outside the gene matches. Germline V gene lookup returns CDR1 MDHEN and CDR2 SYDVKM. The CDR3 reads CASSRPSGGAVNEQFF. Written as DNA, the CDR3 is TGTGCCAGCAGTCGACCTAGCGGGGGGGCAGTCAATGAGCAGTTCTTC.

The CDR3 bases are TGCGCCAGCAGCTTGGACAGAATTGCAGATACGCAGTATTTT. This codes for CASSLDRIADTQYF. The chain carries TRBV5-1 and TRBJ2-3; D is undetermined. The CDR3 covers 14 residues. V lost 0 bases and J 4 bases, leaving 9 bases between the germline ends. CDR1 and CDR2 from the germline V gene are SGHRS and YFSETQ.

The chain links TRBV10-3 to TRBJ1-3; D perhaps matches TRBD1 (6 bases). Deletions cut 6 bases from V and 0 bases from J, with 12 bases between. CDR1 is ENHRY, CDR2 SYGVKD, per germline. This CDR3 comprises 15 residues. CDR3 protein: CAIRQPGASGNTIYF. The CDR3 DNA follows: TGTGCCATCAGACAGCCGGGGGCCTCTGGAAACACCATATATTTT.

The DNA for the CDR3 is TGTGCCAGCAGTTCCGGGACAGGCCAATTTCTTCCCTACGAGCAGTACTTC. Its protein product is CASSSGTGQFLPYEQYF. This chain uses TRBV6-5 with TRBJ2-7, with 8 bases that match TRBD1. Trimming at V came to 4 bases and at J to 2 bases, leaving 13 bases not matched to a gene. Germline V gene data show CDR1 as MNHEY and CDR2 as SVGAGI. CDR3 length: 17 amino acids.

This chain uses TRBV25-1 with TRBJ2-5; 7 nucleotides agree with TRBD2. J lost 4 bases, V lost 3 bases, and 5 bases had no gene match. Germline V gene sequence: CDR1 MGHDK, CDR2 SYGVNS. The CDR3 covers 14 residues. CDR3 DNA sequence: TGTGCCAGCAGTGAGGGGGGGAAGGCAGAGACCCAGTACTTC. Its protein product is CASSEGGKAETQYF.

The chain links TRBV15 to TRBJ1-1; D unresolved. Germline CDR1 reads LNHNV; CDR2 reads YYDKDF (reference sequence). The CDR3 sequence is 12 residues long. V shed 5 bases and J shed 7 bases, with 11 bases lying between them. CDR3 loop: CATSRTSFEAFF. The DNA of the CDR3 is TGTGCCACCAGCCGGACGTCGTTTGAAGCTTTCTTT.

This rearrangement joins TRBV5-1 to TRBJ2-3; the D gene is possibly TRBD2 (6 bases). Trimming took off 5 bases at V and 1 base at J, with 17 bases between the two ends. The CDR3 spans 16 residues. CDR1 is SGHRS, CDR2 YFSETQ, per germline. DNA for the CDR3: TGCGCCAGCAGACTCCTAGCGCGCACGGGCACAGATACGCAGTATTTT. This translates into CASRLLARTGTDTQYF.

The chain recombines TRBV12-3 or TRBV12-4 with TRBJ2-5; D gene unclear. This CDR3 has 13 residues. Trimming took 8 bases from V and 5 from J, leaving 15 bases between them. CDR3 protein: CASAPYESETQYF. In DNA, the CDR3 is TGTGCCAGCGCTCCGTATGAGTCGGAGACCCAGTACTTC.

The rearrangement uses TRBV30 and TRBJ2-5; 8 bases match TRBD1. CDR3 length equals 16 residues. The germline V gene encodes CDR1 GTSNPN and CDR2 SVGIG (reference sequence). V dropped 2 bases and J dropped 0; count of bases not matched to a gene: 8. The CDR3 DNA reads TGTGCCTGGAGTCTCGGACAGGGATGGGACCAAGAGACCCAGTACTTC. Its protein is CAWSLGQGWDQETQYF.

The chain carries TRBV7-2 and TRBJ2-7; 10 nucleotides align to TRBD2. The CDR3 totals 15 residues. The J segment lost 4 bases and the V segment lost 8 bases, leaving 11 bases of the junction unmatched. Germline CDR1 and CDR2: SGHTA and FQGNSA. CDR3 nucleotides: TGTGCCAGCTATCAGGTAGCGGGGGGTCTGTACGAGCAGTACTTC. Translated: CASYQVAGGLYEQYF.

This clonotype has a handful of counts. The genes are TRBV19 and TRBJ2-1, with D tentatively TRBD2 (5 bases). The germline CDR1 and CDR2 sequences are LNHDA and SQIVND (reference sequence). The ends were cut back, 3 bases at V and 9 bases at J, with 18 bases in the middle. This CDR3 contains 15 residues. The CDR3 sequence is CASSINPVSLAEQFF. CDR3 bases: TGTGCCAGTAGTATTAATCCGGTCTCCCTAGCTGAGCAGTTCTTC.

This rearrangement joins TRBV12-3 or TRBV12-4 to TRBJ2-2; D is uncertain. Trimming left V 4 bases short and J 4 bases short, with 10 bases between. The CDR3 is made up of 14 amino acids. CDR3 in amino acids: CASSWSLGTGELFF. The CDR3 coding sequence is TGTGCCAGCAGTTGGTCCCTGGGCACCGGGGAGCTGTTTTTT.

The V and J genes are TRBV27 and TRBJ2-1, with D perhaps matching TRBD1 (5 bases). Trimming took off 6 bases at V and 2 bases at J, with 17 bases between the two ends. Germline V lookup: CDR1 MNHEY, CDR2 SMNVEV (reference sequence). CDR3 length: 16 residues. The CDR3 DNA follows: TGTGCCAGCAGACAGCTCCAGGGATTACCCTACAATGAGCAGTTCTTC. Translating gives CASRQLQGLPYNEQFF.

This clonotype was detected a few times. The chain uses TRBV15 and TRBJ1-3; D gene uncertain. V lost 5 bases to trimming and J lost 9 bases, with 11 bases between them. Germline CDR1 and CDR2: LNHNV and YYDKDF (reference sequence). This CDR3 has 12 residues. This chain's CDR3 is CATSEERSTIYF. The CDR3 DNA is TGTGCCACCAGCGAGGAGAGGAGCACCATATATTTT.

On this clonotype: A read error may produce the germline difference seen at one junction end. The chain recombines TRBV2 with TRBJ2-7, with TRBD1 matching over 7 bases. CDR3 length: 19 amino acids. The germline V gene encodes CDR1 SNHLY and CDR2 FYNNEI. CDR3 sequence: CTSCPRPGQHPKFSYEQYF. CDR3 nucleotides: TGTACCAGCTGTCCCCGACCGGGACAGCATCCCAAATTTTCATACGAGCAGTACTTC.

This clonotype was counted between two and nine times. The genes are TRBV7-6 and TRBJ2-1; 7 positions match TRBD2. The CDR3 is 13 residues long. The V gene end was trimmed by 5 bases and the J gene end by 5 bases; junction bases not matched to a gene: 3. Germline V CDR1 and CDR2: SGHVS, FNYEAQ. In nucleotides, the CDR3 is TGTGCCAGCAGCACGGGGAGGGACAATGAGCAGTTCTTC. This encodes CASSTGRDNEQFF.

The V call is TRBV11-2, the J call TRBJ2-1; 12 nucleotides agree with TRBD2. The CDR3 totals 16 residues. The ends lost 5 bases at V and 5 bases at J; junction bases unmatched: 7. Germline CDR1 reads SGHAT; CDR2 reads FQNNGV. In nucleotides, the CDR3 is TGTGCCAGCAGCACCCGACTAGCGGGGGATAACAATGAGCAGTTCTTC. Amino acid sequence: CASSTRLAGDNNEQFF. The full variable domain, completed using reference TRBV11-2 and TRBJ2-1, is EAGVAQSPRYKIIEKRQSVAFWCNPISGHATLYWYQQILGQGPKLLIQFQNNGVVDDSQLPKDRFSAERLKGVDSTLKIQPAKLEDSAVYLCASSTRLAGDNNEQFFGPGTRLTVL.

This clonotype occurred a few times. The chain recombines TRBV28 with TRBJ1-2, with 7 bases fitting TRBD1. CDR1 MDHEN and CDR2 SYDVKM come from the germline V gene. There are 15 residues in the CDR3. V trimming: 4 bases; J trimming: 5 bases; junction bases outside the gene matches: 10. CDR3 loop: CASSYRTGEIYGYTF. CDR3 nucleotide sequence: TGTGCCAGCAGTTACCGGACAGGCGAAATTTATGGCTACACCTTC.

This clonotype was observed a few times. The J gene is TRBJ1-4, the V gene TRBV12-3 or TRBV12-4, with D hard to call. The CDR3 length is 11 residues. With 5 bases removed from V and 8 bases from J, the gap between germline ends came to 6 bases. CDR3 loop: CASSGSEKLFF. CDR3 nucleotide sequence: TGTGCCAGCAGTGGCAGCGAAAAACTGTTTTTT.

The V call is TRBV5-1, the J call TRBJ2-1; D is unresolved. Germline V CDR1 and CDR2: SGHRS, YFSETQ. Trimming took 4 bases from V and 6 from J, leaving 17 bases between them. This CDR3 has 15 residues. CDR3 protein: CASSLRPDVSNEQFF. The CDR3, as DNA: TGCGCCAGCAGCCTTCGGCCGGATGTCTCCAATGAGCAGTTCTTC.

The chain recombines TRBV10-2 with TRBJ2-7, with TRBD1 as a possible D gene (6 bases). There are 14 residues in the CDR3. Germline CDR1 and CDR2: WSHSY and SAAADI. Trimming left V 4 bases short and J 0 bases short, with 10 bases between. This chain's CDR3 is CASSVQQGSYEQYF. The CDR3 DNA follows: TGCGCCAGCAGTGTTCAACAGGGCTCCTACGAGCAGTACTTC.

V is TRBV12-3 or TRBV12-4 and J is TRBJ1-3; 7 positions agree with TRBD1. CDR3 length equals 12 residues. Trimming at V came to 6 bases and at J to 7 bases, leaving 3 bases not matched to a gene. The CDR3 reads CASSPQGNTIYF. CDR3 coding DNA: TGTGCCAGCAGCCCACAGGGGAACACCATATATTTT.

This chain joins TRBV4-1 and TRBJ2-5, with TRBD2 matching over 8 bases. Trimming at V came to 3 bases and at J to 3 bases, leaving 12 bases not matched to a gene. The CDR3 is made up of 17 amino acids. Per germline, CDR1 MGHRA and CDR2 YSYEKL. The CDR3 DNA reads TGCGCCAGCAGCCAGGAACTTCGACTAGCGTGGGAAGAGACCCAGTACTTC. Protein sequence: CASSQELRLAWEETQYF.

There are a few counts of this clonotype. The rearrangement joins TRBV7-7 to TRBJ1-2, with a weak D call TRBD1 (5 bases). Trimming shortened V by 11 bases and J by 2 bases, and 18 bases separated the two germline ends. Germline CDR1 is SSHAT and CDR2 is FNYEAQ (reference sequence). CDR3 length: 14 residues. Written as DNA, the CDR3 is TGTGCCCTACACAGGACCGACCCAAACTATGGCTACACCTTC. Translated, it gives CALHRTDPNYGYTF.